Below, 13 T cell receptor beta chains from the same sample are listed, as sequenced in a study of read filtering for tumor transcriptome and immune sequencing. The library was built from about 400 ng RNA with molecular barcoded adaptors for alpha/delta and beta/gamma chains. Each CDR3 protein gets one entry after TCRdb re-called the reads with MiXCR. Found here are around 30,000 distinct CDR3 sequences, 15% to 20% of them singletons; the top ten hold more than 15%. Sequencing was carried out using a population of CD138-negative cells sorted from bone marrow. The source is a donor at least 40 years old with multiple myeloma.

This clonotype was seen a single time. Germline and junction disagree at one end, which may indicate a read error. The chain recombines TRBV6-5 with TRBJ2-6, with 8 positions matching TRBD2. Germline CDR1 reads MNHEY; CDR2 reads SVGAGI. The CDR3 spans 15 residues. The CDR3 is CAISRGGLGANVLTF. The DNA of the CDR3 is TGTGCCATCAGTCGGGGGGGCCTCGGGGCCAACGTCCTGACTTTC.

By its share, this clonotype is medium-sized. The genes are TRBV7-2 and TRBJ2-7; D call uncertain. CDR3 size: 14 residues. V lost 1 base and J lost 4, with 11 bases in between. Germline loops: CDR1 SGHTA, CDR2 FQGNSA. CDR3 DNA sequence: TGTGCCAGCAGCTTAGGACTCTCCTCTTACGAGCAGTACTTC. It translates to CASSLGLSSYEQYF.

This clonotype was counted at least ten times. The rearrangement uses TRBV29-1 and TRBJ1-3; 7 nucleotides line up with TRBD1. This CDR3 comprises 14 residues. The germline V gene has CDR1 SQVTM and CDR2 ANQGSEA. J was trimmed by 0 bases and V by 6 bases; bases with no gene match: 5. Here the CDR3 reads CSVLTGVSGNTIYF. The CDR3 DNA sequence: TGCAGCGTCCTCACAGGGGTCTCTGGAAACACCATATATTTT. Full variable domain (outside the CDR3, taken from reference TRBV29-1 and TRBJ1-3): SAVISQKPSRDICQRGTSLTIQCQVDSQVTMMFWYRQQPGQSLTLIATANQGSEATYESGFVIDKFPISRPNLTFSTLTVSNMSPEDSSIYLCSVLTGVSGNTIYFGEGSWLTVV.

At least ten counts were recorded for this clonotype. The V gene is TRBV7-9, the J gene TRBJ1-1, with D possibly matching TRBD1 (6 bases). Germline CDR1 and CDR2: SEHNR and FQNEAQ (reference sequence). The V and J ends lost 3 bases and 2 bases respectively, with 22 bases between them. CDR3 length: 18 residues. The DNA of the CDR3 is TGTGCCAGCAGCTTCGACCGGGCCAGGGGCTTTACTAACACTGAAGCTTTCTTT. This sequence encodes CASSFDRARGFTNTEAFF.

The chain carries TRBV20-1 and TRBJ2-7, with 9 bases lining up with TRBD2. The V segment lost 0 bases and the J segment 1 base; nucleotides outside the gene matches: 7. CDR1 is DFQATT, CDR2 SNEGSKA, per germline (reference sequence). The CDR3 is 16 residues long. This CDR3 reads CSARDHGGRGSYEQYF. DNA of the CDR3: TGCAGTGCTAGAGATCATGGCGGGAGGGGATCCTACGAGCAGTACTTC.

This clonotype was recorded many times. The V gene is TRBV7-2, the J gene TRBJ2-5, with D perhaps TRBD1 (6 bases). This CDR3 contains 14 residues. CDR1 is SGHTA, CDR2 FQGNSA, per germline. Deletions cut 7 bases from V and 5 bases from J, with 17 bases between. The CDR3 nucleotides read TGTGCCAGCAAACCCCGACAGGTCGGGGAGACCCAGTACTTC. Encoded protein: CASKPRQVGETQYF.

The V gene is TRBV6-2 or TRBV6-3, the J gene TRBJ2-2, with D unresolved. V was clipped by 6 bases and J by 4 bases, with 6 bases between them. This CDR3 contains 12 residues. Germline V gene lookup returns CDR1 MNHEY and CDR2 SVGEGT. The CDR3 nucleotides are TGTGCCAGCAGCCGAAGCACCGGGGAGCTGTTTTTT. It yields the protein CASSRSTGELFF.

This clonotype was seen only once. One end of the junction varies from germline; a read error may be responsible. CDR3 region: CASSLETVPYNEQFF. In DNA form, the CDR3 reads TGCGCCAGCAGCTTGGAGACAGTACCCTACAATGAGCAGTTCTTT. The chain joins TRBV5-1 to TRBJ2-1; D possibly corresponds to TRBD1 (5 bases). The CDR3 runs to 15 residues. Germline CDR1 and CDR2: SGHRS and YFSETQ.

This clonotype was detected many times. The DNA for the CDR3 is TGTGCCAGCTCACCACGACAGGTGAACACTGAAGCTTTCTTT. It yields the protein CASSPRQVNTEAFF. The rearrangement joins TRBV18 to TRBJ1-1, with D possibly matching TRBD1 (6 bases). This CDR3 region has 14 residues. CDR1 is KGHSH and CDR2 is LQKENI in the germline V gene. V lost 1 base and J lost 0, with 6 bases in between.

This clonotype has at least ten counts. The chain joins TRBV20-1 to TRBJ1-5; D might be TRBD1 (6 bases). This CDR3 comprises 15 residues. Germline CDR1 reads DFQATT; CDR2 reads SNEGSKA (reference sequence). With 2 bases removed from V and 4 bases from J, the gap between germline ends came to 15 bases. The CDR3 loop is CSARTGFRPNQPQHF. In DNA, the CDR3 is TGCAGTGCTAGAACAGGGTTCCGACCAAATCAGCCCCAGCATTTT.

This clonotype was seen once. One end of the junction does not line up with germline, which may come from a read error. The chain recombines TRBV6-1 with TRBJ1-4; D gene uncertain. The CDR3 contains 14 residues. CDR1 and CDR2 (germline): MNHNS, SASEGT. CDR3 region: CASSQRGGGERLFF. In nucleotides, the CDR3 is TGTGCCAGCAGTCAGCGGGGAGGCGGTGAAAGACTGTTTTTT.

As to this clonotype: This may be a read error: a much more frequent sequence differs by one nucleotide. The chain links TRBV5-1 to TRBJ2-2, with D maybe TRBD2 (5 bases). The CDR3 runs to 13 residues. Per germline, CDR1 SGHRS and CDR2 YFSETQ. CDR3 DNA sequence: TGCGCCAGCAGCCCCGACCTCACCGGGGAGCTGCTTTTT. Protein: CASSPDLTGELLF.

A remark on this clonotype: A read error may be the cause here, since a much bigger clone is one base away. The gene calls are TRBV5-1 and TRBJ2-5; 10 bases are a match to TRBD1. V lost 5 bases and J lost 5; bases outside the gene matches: 9. The V gene's germline CDR1 is SGHRS and CDR2 YFSETQ. This CDR3 is 15 amino acids long. CDR3 in amino acids: CASRRTGTGDETQYF. The DNA of the CDR3 is TGCGCCAGCAGGCGAACCGGGACAGGGGACGAGACCCAGTACTTC. The full variable domain, with the rest looked up from reference TRBV5-1 and TRBJ2-5, is KAGVTQTPRYLIKTRGQQVTLSCSPISGHRSVSWYQQTPGQGLQFLFEYFSETQRNKGNFPGRFSGRQFSNSRSEMNVSTLELGDSALYLCASRRTGTGDETQYFGPGTRLLVL.